This T cell receptor (beta chain) appears in the sequencing data of a study of cytomegalovirus exposure and HLA in healthy donors. Study-level information: T cells numbering 150 million to 200 million yielded approximately 120 million unique TCR beta sequences in an earlier analysis. In terms of ancestry, the Caucasian-associated cluster contained roughly 81% of the roughly 360 genotyped donors. Regarding the study as a whole: In an earlier analysis, about 87% or about 30%: the productive usage of most TCR beta V segments. On later analysis, the bulk of CMV-associated TCR beta chains appeared to be HLA-restricted.

In the case of this clone: Its target is not known.

The CDR3 loop spans 15 amino acids. CDR1 MNHNY and CDR2 SVGAGI come from the germline V gene (reference sequence). Trimming shortened V by 5 bases and J by 7 bases, and 18 bases separated the two germline ends. The PCR contained 60 Vbeta and 13 Jbeta primers. The protocol was immunoSEQ multiplex PCR, while the TCRdb copy is restricted to in-frame clones and leaves out a portion. The sample lists 150,000 to 200,000 clones, approximately 85% occurring once. This clonotype originated in a man in his late teens or twenties in good health and CMV-seropositive. The rearrangement links TRBV6-6 to TRBJ1-5, with D perhaps matching TRBD1 (5 bases). Sequencing was done on a sample of PBMCs. CDR3 sequence: CASSRRERGGQPQHF. The CDR3 nucleotides are TGTGCCAGCAGTAGGAGGGAGAGGGGTGGCCAGCCCCAGCATTTT.